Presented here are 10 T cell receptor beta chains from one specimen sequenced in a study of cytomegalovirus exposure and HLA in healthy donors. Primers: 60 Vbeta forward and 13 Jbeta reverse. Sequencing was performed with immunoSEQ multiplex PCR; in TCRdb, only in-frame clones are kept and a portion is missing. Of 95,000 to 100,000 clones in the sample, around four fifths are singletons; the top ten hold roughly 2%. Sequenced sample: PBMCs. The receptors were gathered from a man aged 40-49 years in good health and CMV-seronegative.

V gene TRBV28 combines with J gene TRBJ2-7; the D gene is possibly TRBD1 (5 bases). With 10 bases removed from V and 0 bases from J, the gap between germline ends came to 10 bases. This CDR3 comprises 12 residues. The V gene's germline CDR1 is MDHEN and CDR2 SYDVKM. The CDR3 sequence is CATRGSSYEQYF. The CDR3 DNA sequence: TGTGCCACAAGGGGCAGCTCCTACGAGCAGTACTTC.

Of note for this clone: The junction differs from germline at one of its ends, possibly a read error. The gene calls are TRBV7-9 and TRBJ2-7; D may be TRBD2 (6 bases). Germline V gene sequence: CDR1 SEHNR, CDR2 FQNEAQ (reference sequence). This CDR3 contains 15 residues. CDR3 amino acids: CSSSLVGTGDGEQYF. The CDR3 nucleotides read TGTTCCAGCAGCTTAGTAGGGACGGGAGATGGCGAGCAGTACTTC.

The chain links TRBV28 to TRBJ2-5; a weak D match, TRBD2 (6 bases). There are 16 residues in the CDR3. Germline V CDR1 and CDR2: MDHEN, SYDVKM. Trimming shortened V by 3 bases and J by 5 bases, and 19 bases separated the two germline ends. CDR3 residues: CASSFSTGAPGETQYF. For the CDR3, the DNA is TGTGCCAGCAGTTTCAGTACGGGAGCCCCTGGGGAGACCCAGTACTTC.

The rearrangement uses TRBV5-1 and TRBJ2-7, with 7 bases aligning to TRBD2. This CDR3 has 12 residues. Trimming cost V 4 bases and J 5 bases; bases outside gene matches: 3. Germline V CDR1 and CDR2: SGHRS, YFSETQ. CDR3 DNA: TGCGCCAGCAGCGCGGGGGATAACGAGCAGTACTTC. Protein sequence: CASSAGDNEQYF. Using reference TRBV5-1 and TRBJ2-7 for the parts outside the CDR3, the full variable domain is KAGVTQTPRYLIKTRGQQVTLSCSPISGHRSVSWYQQTPGQGLQFLFEYFSETQRNKGNFPGRFSGRQFSNSRSEMNVSTLELGDSALYLCASSAGDNEQYFGPGTRLTVT.

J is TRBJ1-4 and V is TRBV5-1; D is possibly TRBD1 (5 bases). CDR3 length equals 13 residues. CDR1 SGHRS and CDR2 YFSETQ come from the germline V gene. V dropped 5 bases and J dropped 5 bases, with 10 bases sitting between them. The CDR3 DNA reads TGCGCCAGCAGTCGGGGGACGAATGAAAAACTGTTTTTT. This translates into CASSRGTNEKLFF.

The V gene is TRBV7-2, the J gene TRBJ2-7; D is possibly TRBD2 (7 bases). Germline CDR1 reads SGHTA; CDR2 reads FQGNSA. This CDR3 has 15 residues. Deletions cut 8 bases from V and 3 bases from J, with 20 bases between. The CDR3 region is CASRTGGQGIYEQYF. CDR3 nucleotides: TGTGCCAGCCGCACCGGGGGGCAGGGGATCTACGAGCAGTACTTC.

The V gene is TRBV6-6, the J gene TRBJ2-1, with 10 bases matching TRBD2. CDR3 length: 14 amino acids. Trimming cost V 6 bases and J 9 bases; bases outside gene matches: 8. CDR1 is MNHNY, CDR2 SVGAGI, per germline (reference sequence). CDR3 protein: CASRSEREGGEQFF. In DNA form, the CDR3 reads TGTGCCAGCAGATCTGAGCGGGAGGGCGGTGAGCAGTTCTTC.

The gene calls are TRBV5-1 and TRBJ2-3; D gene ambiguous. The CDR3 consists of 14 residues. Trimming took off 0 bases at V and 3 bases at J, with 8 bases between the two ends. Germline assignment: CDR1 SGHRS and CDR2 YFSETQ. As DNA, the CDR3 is TGCGCCAGCAGCTTGGATTCGGTGACAGATACGCAGTATTTT. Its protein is CASSLDSVTDTQYF. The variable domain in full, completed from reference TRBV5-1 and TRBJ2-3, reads KAGVTQTPRYLIKTRGQQVTLSCSPISGHRSVSWYQQTPGQGLQFLFEYFSETQRNKGNFPGRFSGRQFSNSRSEMNVSTLELGDSALYLCASSLDSVTDTQYFGPGTRLTVL.

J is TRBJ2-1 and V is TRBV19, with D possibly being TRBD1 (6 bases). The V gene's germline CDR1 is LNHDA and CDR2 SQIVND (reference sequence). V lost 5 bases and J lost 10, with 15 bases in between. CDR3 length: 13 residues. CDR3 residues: CASSLDSPQEQFF. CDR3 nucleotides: TGTGCCAGTAGTCTGGACAGCCCCCAGGAGCAGTTCTTC.

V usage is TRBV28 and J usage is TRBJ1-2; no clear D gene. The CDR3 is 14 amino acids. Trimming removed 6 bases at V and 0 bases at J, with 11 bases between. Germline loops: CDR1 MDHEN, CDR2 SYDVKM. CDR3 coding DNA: TGTGCCAGCAGGTCGGAGGGTCCTAACTATGGCTACACCTTC. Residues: CASRSEGPNYGYTF.